These 28 T cell receptor beta chains originate from one sample sequenced in a study of STAT5B mutations in CD4+ large granular lymphocyte leukemia. Produced via immunoSEQ multiplex PCR; TCRdb's table is partial and in-frame only. The repertoire holds approximately 20,000 clones, with roughly 84% as singletons. The specimen sequenced was CD4+ T cells from blood buffy coats. These TCRs come from a human donor in good health.

V is TRBV18 and J is TRBJ2-7; D might be TRBD1 (6 bases). Trimming left V 2 bases short and J 5 bases short, with 7 bases between. CDR3 size: 12 residues. Looked up from germline, CDR1 is KGHSH and CDR2 is LQKENI. The CDR3 region has the DNA TGTGCCAGCTCACCATGGACAGACGAGCAGTACTTC. Its translation: CASSPWTDEQYF.

This clone has only a few counts. The V call is TRBV11-2, the J call TRBJ1-2; D is unresolved. Trimming stripped 0 bases from V and 7 bases from J, with 12 bases between. This CDR3 comprises 14 residues. Looked up from germline, CDR1 is SGHAT and CDR2 is FQNNGV. The CDR3 coding sequence is TGTGCCAGCAGCTTAGAAGAACAGATTGTTGGCTACACCTTC. This gives the protein CASSLEEQIVGYTF.

The chain carries TRBV6-4 and TRBJ1-1, with D possibly matching TRBD1 (6 bases). The CDR3 length is 13 residues. Trimming cost V 4 bases and J 3 bases, with 9 bases left between them. Germline V gene data show CDR1 as MRHNA and CDR2 as SNTAGT. The CDR3 nucleotides read TGTGCCAGCAGTGGGGACACTGACACTGAAGCTTTCTTT. Translating gives CASSGDTDTEAFF.

The rearrangement uses TRBV18 and TRBJ1-4; the match to TRBD1 covers 9 bases. The CDR3 has 13 residues. The V segment lost 8 bases and the J segment 5 bases; nucleotides outside the gene matches: 3. Germline V gene sequence: CDR1 KGHSH, CDR2 LQKENI. The CDR3 spells CASTGQGNEKLFF. CDR3 nucleotide sequence: TGTGCCAGCACGGGACAGGGAAATGAAAAACTGTTTTTT.

J is TRBJ2-1 and V is TRBV29-1; a weak D match, TRBD2 (5 bases). This CDR3 has 13 amino acids. Germline V lookup: CDR1 SQVTM, CDR2 ANQGSEA. Between the trimmed V and J ends, which lost 4 bases and 6 bases, there was a span of 13 bases. CDR3 nucleotide sequence: TGCAGCGTTGGGAGCGGTGGGCCCAATGAGCAGTTCTTC. This translates into CSVGSGGPNEQFF.

V is TRBV5-7 and J is TRBJ1-1, with TRBD1 matching 7 bases. TRBV5-7 is designated an ORF whose function remains uncertain. Trimming removed 3 bases from V and 4 bases from J; junction bases left unmatched: 6. The CDR3 is 14 residues long. CDR3 bases: TGTGCCAGCAGCTCCCGGCCAGGGGGCACTGAAGCTTTCTTT. Translated, it gives CASSSRPGGTEAFF.

The V call is TRBV5-1, the J call TRBJ1-1; 8 bases align to TRBD1. In germline, CDR1 is SGHRS, CDR2 YFSETQ. The CDR3 is made up of 13 amino acids. The ends lost 3 bases at V and 3 bases at J; junction bases unmatched: 1. CDR3 sequence reads: CASSSTGDTEAFF. DNA of the CDR3: TGCGCCAGCAGCTCGACAGGGGACACTGAAGCTTTCTTT.

The chain links TRBV6-5 to TRBJ2-5, with 12 bases fitting TRBD2. The germline V gene has CDR1 MNHEY and CDR2 SVGAGI. J lost 7 bases, V lost 4 bases, and 7 bases had no gene match. The length of the CDR3 is 15 residues. CDR3 amino acids: CASSLTSGGFWTQYF. DNA for the CDR3: TGTGCCAGCAGTTTGACTAGCGGGGGCTTCTGGACCCAGTACTTC.

V and J are TRBV5-4 and TRBJ1-5; no firm D call. Trimming removed 0 bases from V and 4 bases from J, with 11 bases in between. Germline assignment: CDR1 SGHNT and CDR2 YYREEE (reference sequence). This CDR3 spans 15 amino acids. CDR3 sequence: CASSLDPGLNQPQHF. Here the CDR3 DNA reads TGTGCCAGCAGCTTGGACCCTGGGTTAAATCAGCCCCAGCATTTT.

V and J are TRBV7-8 and TRBJ2-1; D unclear. From germline, CDR1 is SGHVS and CDR2 FQNEAQ. This CDR3 region has 16 residues. Trimming left V 8 bases short and J 0 bases short, with 17 bases between. CDR3 nucleotides: TGTGCCAGCTCCTCGGTCACTTTAAGCTCCTACAATGAGCAGTTCTTC. It specifies CASSSVTLSSYNEQFF.

The chain links TRBV10-3 to TRBJ2-3, with 11 bases fitting TRBD2. This CDR3 region has 14 residues. V dropped 10 bases and J dropped 0; count of bases not matched to a gene: 3. The germline CDR1 and CDR2 sequences are ENHRY and SYGVKD. CDR3 amino acids: CATRTSGSTDTQYF. CDR3 DNA sequence: TGTGCCACGCGGACTAGCGGGAGCACAGATACGCAGTATTTT.

This clone has a single count. The V gene is TRBV19, the J gene TRBJ1-1, with a possible D match to TRBD1 (6 bases). V was clipped by 8 bases and J by 7 bases, with 17 bases between them. The CDR3 runs to 13 residues. The germline CDR1 and CDR2 sequences are LNHDA and SQIVND (reference sequence). The CDR3 bases are TGTGCCAGTGCGGACAGAGGTTTAGGTGAAGCTTTCTTT. It is translated as CASADRGLGEAFF.

This chain joins TRBV13 and TRBJ2-1, with D maybe TRBD1 (5 bases). The CDR3 is made up of 15 amino acids. Between the trimmed V and J ends, which lost 0 bases and 6 bases, there was a span of 12 bases. The germline gives CDR1 PRHDT, CDR2 FYEKMQ (reference sequence). The CDR3 reads CASSLGGRAVNEQFF. For the CDR3, the DNA is TGTGCCAGCAGCTTAGGAGGCAGGGCCGTCAATGAGCAGTTCTTC.

J is TRBJ1-1 and V is TRBV7-2; D unclear. This CDR3 is built from 14 residues. Germline CDR1 is SGHTA and CDR2 is FQGNSA. Trimming pared 5 bases from V and 6 bases from J, leaving 16 bases between. In nucleotides, the CDR3 is TGTGCCAGCAGCCCATACAACAAGGGATCTGAAGCTTTCTTT. This encodes CASSPYNKGSEAFF.

The J gene is TRBJ1-5, the V gene TRBV10-3; no reliable D call. This CDR3 has 14 amino acids. The germline CDR1 and CDR2 sequences are ENHRY and SYGVKD. V lost 6 bases and J 2 bases, leaving 11 bases between the germline ends. The CDR3 region is CAISPAGGNQPQHF. CDR3 DNA: TGTGCCATCAGCCCCGCCGGGGGCAATCAGCCCCAGCATTTT.

The chain combines TRBV27 with TRBJ1-5; 10 bases line up with TRBD1. J lost 6 bases, V lost 6 bases, and 8 bases had no gene match. Germline values: CDR1 MNHEY, CDR2 SMNVEV (reference sequence). This CDR3 contains 15 residues. This chain's CDR3 is CASRADRGQVQPQHF. The CDR3, as DNA: TGTGCCAGCAGAGCCGACAGGGGGCAGGTTCAGCCCCAGCATTTT.

The chain couples TRBV10-2 to TRBJ2-7; possibly TRBD1 for D (8 bases). V lost 2 bases and J lost 6, with 17 bases in between. Germline values: CDR1 WSHSY, CDR2 SAAADI. The CDR3 sequence is 15 residues long. This CDR3 is CASSEASTGEGEQYF. The CDR3 nucleotides are TGCGCCAGCAGTGAGGCCTCGACAGGGGAGGGCGAGCAGTACTTC.

This clone was recorded only once. The chain is built from TRBV5-5 and TRBJ2-1; D possibly corresponds to TRBD2 (5 bases). Trimming pared 2 bases from V and 8 bases from J, leaving 17 bases between. The CDR3 is 15 amino acids. Germline loops: CDR1 SGHKS, CDR2 YYEKEE (reference sequence). CDR3 coding DNA: TGTGCCAGCAGCTTCGCGGGTCACCGTGGGTATGAGCAGTTCTTC. It yields the protein CASSFAGHRGYEQFF.

The chain recombines TRBV6-1 with TRBJ1-5; 7 bases line up with TRBD1. The CDR3 has 16 residues. Germline CDR1 and CDR2: MNHNS and SASEGT. Losses at the gene ends were 2 bases for V and 6 bases for J; bases not matched to a gene: 10. Written as DNA, the CDR3 is TGTGCCAGCAGTGAACGTCCAGGGGGATTTCCTCAGCCCCAGCATTTT. Protein product: CASSERPGGFPQPQHF.

The rearrangement joins TRBV10-2 to TRBJ2-2; 12 nucleotides line up with TRBD1. The trim removed 5 bases at V and 6 bases at J, leaving 4 bases unmatched. This CDR3 comprises 15 residues. Looked up from germline, CDR1 is WSHSY and CDR2 is SAAADI. The CDR3 protein is CASSHRDRGPGELFF. The CDR3 DNA reads TGCGCCAGCAGTCACCGGGACAGGGGGCCCGGGGAGCTGTTTTTT.

V and J are TRBV7-2 and TRBJ2-1, with TRBD2 matching 9 bases. Per germline, CDR1 SGHTA and CDR2 FQGNSA. The CDR3 spans 16 residues. Unmatched junction bases numbered 7, after V lost 1 base and J lost 6 bases. CDR3 in DNA: TGTGCCAGCAGCTTAGGTTGGCTAGCGGGACCCAATGAGCAGTTCTTC. Its translation is CASSLGWLAGPNEQFF.

The J gene is TRBJ2-2, the V gene TRBV7-8; D is possibly TRBD2 (6 bases). CDR3 size: 15 residues. V lost 6 bases and J lost 3, with 14 bases in between. Germline V gene lookup returns CDR1 SGHVS and CDR2 FQNEAQ. CDR3 protein: CASRLGTGDTGELFF. CDR3 sequence (DNA): TGTGCCAGCAGACTGGGGACTGGGGACACCGGGGAGCTGTTTTTT.

V and J are TRBV15 and TRBJ2-7; D remains unclear. The CDR3 is 13 residues long. V dropped 4 bases and J dropped 5 bases, with 12 bases sitting between them. From germline, CDR1 is LNHNV and CDR2 YYDKDF (reference sequence). CDR3 protein: CATSNDRFNEQYF. The DNA of the CDR3 is TGTGCCACCAGCAACGACCGTTTCAACGAGCAGTACTTC.

The chain links TRBV6-6 to TRBJ2-7, with TRBD2 matching 10 bases. The V gene end was trimmed by 7 bases and the J gene end by 2 bases; junction bases not matched to a gene: 8. The CDR3 runs 15 residues. Per germline, CDR1 MNHNY and CDR2 SVGAGI (reference sequence). The CDR3 is CASKTSGSSPYEQYF. As DNA, the CDR3 is TGTGCCAGCAAGACTAGCGGGTCCTCACCCTACGAGCAGTACTTC.

This chain links TRBV30 with TRBJ1-2, with unresolved D. The CDR3 runs 12 residues. Trimming removed 5 bases from V and 1 base from J, with 8 bases in between. Looked up from germline, CDR1 is GTSNPN and CDR2 is SVGIG (reference sequence). The CDR3 coding sequence is TGTGCCTGGGCGAGATTTAACTATGGCTACACCTTC. Protein: CAWARFNYGYTF.

This chain joins TRBV6-5 and TRBJ2-1; possible D gene TRBD2, 6 bases. There are 14 residues in the CDR3. CDR1 is MNHEY, CDR2 SVGAGI, per germline. The V end was cut by 3 bases, the J end by 7 bases, with 13 bases between. The chain's CDR3 is CASSYGWAGNEQFF. The CDR3 bases are TGTGCCAGCAGTTATGGTTGGGCGGGGAATGAGCAGTTCTTC.

For this clone: The junction and the germline gene differ at one end; a read error may be behind it. DNA of the CDR3: TGTGCCAGCAGCCGAGGGGGAAACACTGAAACTTTCTTT. Protein sequence: CASSRGGNTETFF. The chain links TRBV11-3 to TRBJ1-1; D possibly corresponds to TRBD1 (6 bases). The germline gives CDR1 SGHNT, CDR2 YENEEA. There are 13 residues in the CDR3. The variable domain in full, completed from reference TRBV11-3 and TRBJ1-1, reads EAGVVQSPRYKIIEKKQPVAFWCNPISGHNTLYWYLQNLGQGPELLIRYENEEAVDDSQLPKDRFSAERLKGVDSTLKIQPAELGDSAVYLCASSRGGNTETFFGQGTRLTVV.

The rearrangement joins TRBV15 to TRBJ2-1; D is unclear. The V end lost 0 bases, the J end lost 10 bases, and 10 bases lay between the germline ends. CDR3 length: 13 residues. The germline V gene has CDR1 LNHNV and CDR2 YYDKDF (reference sequence). The CDR3: CATSRDRKAEQFF. As DNA, the CDR3 is TGTGCCACCAGCAGAGATAGGAAGGCCGAGCAGTTCTTC.